Given below is one T cell receptor (beta chain) in context. This clone was recorded a few times. What this receptor recognizes is not known. No much larger clonotype is one base removed from it; base qualities were not supplied. The germline V gene (reference sequence) supplies CDR1 GTSNPN and CDR2 SVGIG. V is shortened by 2 bases, J by 1 base, and the region joining them spans 8 bases. From the cysteine through the phenylalanine, the CDR3 covers 13 amino acids. Of the read, only the CDR3 DNA is kept; its 39 bases are in frame from base 1. These data come from a study of T cell responses to AZD1222 COVID-19 vaccine (dated by TCRdb to the early 2020s). With regard to the full study: AZD1222 recipients with second doses at about 4 weeks or about 12 weeks were pooled, because spike-specific TCR depth and breadth did not differ between schedules. A total of around 240 trial participants underwent TCR sequencing, of whom 200 to 220 had received two doses of AZD1222 and some 25 had received two doses of the MenACWY control vaccine. Trial participants were enrolled by age into subgroups of 18-55, 56-69 and 70-plus years, and about 150, 27 and 61 TCR-sequenced participants, respectively, were included in these subgroups. Results and caveats for the whole study, not just this receptor: Participants were mostly white British and included more females than males, and it was suggested by the authors that clonal diversity may have been underestimated. Reportedly, almost half of the unique spike-specific TCRs recognized epitopes lying outside the regions that are mutated in the B.1.351 and B.1.1.7 variants. In the small 56-69-year group, the increase in depth fell short of significance, most likely because of low power. Conclusions about previously exposed vaccinees are limited because only 6 or 7 AZD1222 recipients were SARS-CoV-2 seropositive at baseline. The whole spike protein was spanned by vaccine-associated CD4 TCRs, and dominant responses were seen in regions 160-218 and 743-854. After two AZD1222 doses, both the breadth and the depth of spike-specific TCRs were significantly higher than at day 0 and than in MenACWY recipients. Because no day 14 peak-response samples were available, repertoires were characterized only after the peak T cell response.

Per the publication, the time point label means: baseline before first vaccination. Samples from vaccinated people were obtained from the UK trials COV001 and COV002, which included a single-blind randomized controlled phase 2/3 trial of AZD1222 (ChAdOx1 nCoV-19) in healthy adults. For TCRbeta chain sequencing, PBMC samples were collected from trial participants at day 0 and at day 28 after the second dose. The CDR3 regions of human TCRbeta chains were subjected to immunosequencing. The study's processing was this. TCRs in the repertoires were compared against a reference library of SARS-CoV-2-specific TCRs that had been generated with the MIRA antigen-specificity platform. Breadth was defined as the fraction of unique TCRs that were SARS-CoV-2-associated. Depth was defined as the fraction of total T cells that were SARS-CoV-2-associated. Using the MIRA data, each spike-specific TCR was assigned both to the spike region to which the TCR was reactive and to a CD4 or CD8 class. Log10-transformed breadth and depth values were compared by one-way ANOVA with Sidak's multiple comparisons tests. TCRdb re-hosts the immuneACCESS table, in-frame sequences only. Its copies lack some clones; in the studies checked, an unresolved V gene accounts for under half of them, and the cause for the rest is not known. The V and J calls and clone size come from that table; D and trimming were worked out from the DNA. For this sample the table gives more than 85,000 clones, of which about nine tenths were detected only once. Of the sample, approximately 5.5% is held by the ten largest clones.

This receptor was taken from an adult in good health. The starting material was peripheral blood, obtained on day 0 of AZD1222 vaccination. This chain joins TRBV30 to TRBJ1-1; there is no confident call for the D gene. CDR3 loop: CAWSSGRNTEAFF. The nucleotide sequence is TGTGCCTGGAGTTCAGGCAGGAACACTGAAGCTTTCTTT.